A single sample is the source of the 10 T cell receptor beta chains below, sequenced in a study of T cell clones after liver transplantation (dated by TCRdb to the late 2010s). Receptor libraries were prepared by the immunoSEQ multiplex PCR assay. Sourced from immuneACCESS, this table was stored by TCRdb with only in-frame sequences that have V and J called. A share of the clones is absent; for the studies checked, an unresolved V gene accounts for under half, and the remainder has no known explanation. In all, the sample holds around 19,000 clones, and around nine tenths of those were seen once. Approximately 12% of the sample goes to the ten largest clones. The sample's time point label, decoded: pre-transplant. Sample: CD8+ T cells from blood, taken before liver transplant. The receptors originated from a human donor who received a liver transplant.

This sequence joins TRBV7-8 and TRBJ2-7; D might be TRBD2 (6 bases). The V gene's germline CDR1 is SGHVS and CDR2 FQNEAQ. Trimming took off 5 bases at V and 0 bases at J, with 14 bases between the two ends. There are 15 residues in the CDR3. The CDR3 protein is CASSPSQGLSYEQYF. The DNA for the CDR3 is TGTGCCAGCAGCCCCAGTCAGGGACTCTCCTACGAGCAGTACTTC.

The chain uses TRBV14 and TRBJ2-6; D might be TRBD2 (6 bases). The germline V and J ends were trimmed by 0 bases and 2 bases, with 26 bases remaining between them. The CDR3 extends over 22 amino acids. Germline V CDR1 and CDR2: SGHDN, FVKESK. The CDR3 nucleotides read TGTGCCAGCAGCCAAGATTTCTATGTCTCGGGAGTAGGTTTGACTGGGGCCAACGTCCTGACTTTC. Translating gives CASSQDFYVSGVGLTGANVLTF.

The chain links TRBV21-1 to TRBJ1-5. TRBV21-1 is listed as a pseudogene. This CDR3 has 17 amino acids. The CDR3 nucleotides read TGTGCCAGCAGGTTCATAATAGCTACATTGCATCATCAGCCCCAGCATTTT. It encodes CASRFIIATLHHQPQHF.

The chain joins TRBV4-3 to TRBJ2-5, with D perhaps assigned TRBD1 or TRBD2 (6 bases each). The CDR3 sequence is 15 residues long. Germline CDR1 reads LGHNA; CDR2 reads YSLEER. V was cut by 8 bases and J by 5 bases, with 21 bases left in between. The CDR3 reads CASPRRGRLLETQYF. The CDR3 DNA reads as TGCGCCAGCCCCAGACGGGGGCGGCTGTTGGAGACCCAGTACTTC.

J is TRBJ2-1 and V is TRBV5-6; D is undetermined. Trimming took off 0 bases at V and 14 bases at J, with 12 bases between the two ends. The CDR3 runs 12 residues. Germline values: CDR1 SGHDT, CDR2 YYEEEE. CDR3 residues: CASSLALGWKFF. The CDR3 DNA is TGTGCCAGCAGCTTGGCCCTGGGGTGGAAGTTCTTC. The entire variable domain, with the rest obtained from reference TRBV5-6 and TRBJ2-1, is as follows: DAGVTQSPTHLIKTRGQQVTLRCSPKSGHDTVSWYQQALGQGPQFIFQYYEEEERQRGNFPDRFSGHQFPNYSSELNVNALLLGDSALYLCASSLALGWKFFGPGTRLTVL.

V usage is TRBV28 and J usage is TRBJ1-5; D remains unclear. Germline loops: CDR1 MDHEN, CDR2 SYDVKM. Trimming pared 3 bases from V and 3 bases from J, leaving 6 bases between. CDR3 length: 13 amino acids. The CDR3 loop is CASSFGFNQPQHF. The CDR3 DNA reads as TGTGCCAGCAGTTTTGGATTCAATCAGCCCCAGCATTTT. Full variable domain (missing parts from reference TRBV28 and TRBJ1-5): DVKVTQSSRYLVKRTGEKVFLECVQDMDHENMFWYRQDPGLGLRLIYFSYDVKMKEKGDIPEGYSVSREKKERFSLILESASTNQTSMYLCASSFGFNQPQHFGDGTRLSIL.

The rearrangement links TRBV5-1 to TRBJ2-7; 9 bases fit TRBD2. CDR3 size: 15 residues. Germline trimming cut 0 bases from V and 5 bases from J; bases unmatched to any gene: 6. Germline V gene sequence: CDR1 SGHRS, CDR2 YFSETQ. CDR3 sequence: CASSLAGTSYHEQYF. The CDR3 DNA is TGCGCCAGCAGCTTGGCCGGGACTAGCTACCACGAGCAGTACTTC.

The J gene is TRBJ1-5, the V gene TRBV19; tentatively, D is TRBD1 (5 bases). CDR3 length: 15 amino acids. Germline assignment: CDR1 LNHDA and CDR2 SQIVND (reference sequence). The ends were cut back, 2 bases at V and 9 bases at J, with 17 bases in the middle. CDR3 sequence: CASSITGDLKTPQHF. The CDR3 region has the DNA TGTGCCAGTAGTATAACCGGGGACCTGAAAACGCCCCAGCATTTT. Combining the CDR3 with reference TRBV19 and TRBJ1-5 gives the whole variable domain DGGITQSPKYLFRKEGQNVTLSCEQNLNHDAMYWYRQDPGQGLRLIYYSQIVNDFQKGDIAEGYSVSREKKESFPLTVTSAQKNPTAFYLCASSITGDLKTPQHFGDGTRLSIL.

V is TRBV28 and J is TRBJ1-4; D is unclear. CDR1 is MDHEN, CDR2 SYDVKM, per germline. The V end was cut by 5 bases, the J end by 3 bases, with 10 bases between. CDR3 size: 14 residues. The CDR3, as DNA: TGTGCCAGCAGTCCCATATCTCCTAATGAAAAACTGTTTTTT. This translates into CASSPISPNEKLFF.

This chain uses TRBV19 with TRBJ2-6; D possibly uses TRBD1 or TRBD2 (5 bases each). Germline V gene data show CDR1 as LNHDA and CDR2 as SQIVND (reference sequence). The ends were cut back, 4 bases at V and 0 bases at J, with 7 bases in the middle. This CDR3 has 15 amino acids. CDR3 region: CASSRGSSGANVLTF. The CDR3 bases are TGTGCCAGTAGTAGGGGGAGCTCTGGGGCCAACGTCCTGACTTTC.